The 32 T cell receptor beta chains listed next were all sequenced from one sample in a study of lung T cells in sarcoidosis with Löfgren's syndrome. TCRdb re-derived calls from the reads in MiXCR, one entry per CDR3 protein. This sample yields 3,200 or so distinct CDR3 sequences, of which under 20% are seen a single time; roughly 6.7% belongs to the top ten. The sequenced sample consisted of CD4+ T cells from bronchoalveolar lavage. Every receptor here comes from a human donor with sarcoidosis (Löfgren's syndrome or another form), or a control subject (not recorded which).

Turning to this clonotype: A read error may explain this, as a much larger clone is one base away. The chain carries TRBV9 and TRBJ2-1; maybe TRBD2 (6 bases). The V gene's germline CDR1 is SGDLS and CDR2 YYNGEE. Trimming left V 0 bases short and J 2 bases short, with 12 bases between. This CDR3 is built from 16 residues. CDR3 protein: CASSVGNSGAYNEQFF. The CDR3 DNA sequence: TGTGCCAGCAGCGTAGGGAATAGCGGAGCCTACAATGAGCAGTTCTTC.

In regard to this clonotype: A much larger clone sits a single nucleotide away, making a read error possible. This chain connects TRBV7-2 to TRBJ1-2; unclear D gene. This CDR3 contains 13 residues. Trimming cost V 7 bases and J 1 base, with 10 bases left between them. Looked up from germline, CDR1 is SGHTA and CDR2 is FQGNSA. The chain's CDR3 is CASIPHINYGYTF. Here the CDR3 DNA reads TGTGCCAGCATCCCTCACATTAACTATGGCTACACCTTC.

This clonotype is large within its sample. V usage is TRBV2 and J usage is TRBJ2-7, with D unresolved. CDR1 is SNHLY and CDR2 is FYNNEI in the germline V gene. V lost 0 bases and J lost 9, with 15 bases in between. The CDR3 loop spans 14 amino acids. CDR3 nucleotide sequence: TGTGCCAGCAGTGAAGCGCTTCTAGAGGCCAGGCAGTACTTC. This sequence encodes CASSEALLEARQYF.

By share of the sample, this clonotype is medium-sized. The CDR3 sequence is CASSTSRGNTDTQYF. DNA for the CDR3: TGTGCCAGCAGTACCTCTCGAGGTAACACAGATACGCAGTATTTT. The J gene is TRBJ2-3, the V gene TRBV27; D uncertain. The CDR3 has 15 residues. V lost 5 bases and J lost 2, with 14 bases in between. Germline V gene lookup returns CDR1 MNHEY and CDR2 SMNVEV (reference sequence).

Comments on this clonotype: A much larger clone is a single base away; this may be a read error. The chain employs TRBV6-1 and TRBJ2-7; TRBD1 agrees at 9 bases. Germline V gives CDR1 MNHNS, CDR2 SASEGT. Trimming cost V 7 bases and J 3 bases; bases outside gene matches: 13. The CDR3 is 16 amino acids. The chain's CDR3 is CASTIGTGTGSYEQYF. As DNA, the CDR3 is TGTGCCAGCACCATCGGAACCGGGACAGGGAGCTACGAGCAGTACTTC.

This clonotype was observed many times. This chain links TRBV18 with TRBJ1-2, with D possibly being TRBD1 (6 bases). This CDR3 contains 13 residues. From germline, CDR1 is KGHSH and CDR2 LQKENI. Deletions cut 5 bases from V and 6 bases from J, with 13 bases between. CDR3 protein: CASSSTDSDGYTF. DNA of the CDR3: TGTGCCAGCTCATCGACGGACAGCGATGGCTACACCTTC.

By share, this clonotype counts as medium-sized. The chain combines TRBV7-2 with TRBJ1-6; 7 positions agree with TRBD1. The CDR3 totals 13 residues. Trimming took 4 bases from V and 10 from J; bases not matched to a gene: 4. CDR1 SGHTA and CDR2 FQGNSA come from the germline V gene. The CDR3 protein is CASSSLRGSPLHF. DNA of the CDR3: TGTGCCAGCAGCTCCCTCAGGGGGTCACCCCTCCACTTT.

Points on this clonotype: As the CDR3 is not closed by the conserved phenylalanine or tryptophan, this likely results from a read error. The CDR3 sequence is CASSMVGSSGANVLTS. CDR3 DNA: TGTGCCAGTAGTATGGTGGGGTCCTCTGGGGCCAACGTCCTGACTTCC. The chain has TRBV19 and TRBJ2-6; D unresolved. The germline V gene has CDR1 LNHDA and CDR2 SQIVND (reference sequence). V was pared by 3 bases and J by 0 bases, with 9 bases between. The CDR3 covers 16 residues.

This clonotype is labeled medium-sized (0.01 to 0.1%). The chain couples TRBV2 to TRBJ2-3; D gene uncertain. The CDR3 spans 13 residues. Trimming stripped 1 base from V and 0 bases from J, with 2 bases between. Germline assignment: CDR1 SNHLY and CDR2 FYNNEI. In DNA form, the CDR3 reads TGTGCCAGCAGTGAAGTTAGCACAGATACGCAGTATTTT. This codes for CASSEVSTDTQYF.

This clonotype was recorded at least ten times. This rearrangement joins TRBV4-3 to TRBJ2-1; 10 bases are a match to TRBD2. Germline lookup yields CDR1 LGHNA and CDR2 YSLEER. V lost 0 bases to trimming and J lost 7 bases; unmatched junction nucleotides: 12. The CDR3 is 18 amino acids. The CDR3 nucleotides read TGCGCCAGCAGCCAAGATGGGGCTAGCGGGGGACCTGGGAATGAGCAGTTCTTC. Residues: CASSQDGASGGPGNEQFF.

A note on this clonotype: The final CDR3 position lacks the conserved phenylalanine or tryptophan, pointing to a likely read error. The V and J genes are TRBV6-2 or TRBV6-3 and TRBJ1-1; D is undetermined. The CDR3 covers 13 residues. Germline V CDR1 and CDR2: MNHEY, SVGEGT. The CDR3 loop reads CTSSLTQNTEAFL. For the CDR3, the DNA is TGTACCAGCAGTTTGACACAGAACACTGAAGCTTTCCTT.

The chain combines TRBV6-1 with TRBJ2-7; TRBD1 matches 7 bases. The germline V gene has CDR1 MNHNS and CDR2 SASEGT. This CDR3 is 14 amino acids long. V shed 6 bases and J 3 bases; nucleotides not matched to a gene: 8. The CDR3 DNA reads TGTGCCAGCAGCCCACGACAGGGAATCTACGAGCAGTACGTC. It codes for CASSPRQGIYEQYV.

This clonotype came up many times. This sequence joins TRBV29-1 and TRBJ1-2; 8 bases match TRBD1. V shed 0 bases, J shed 7 bases, and the junction held 10 bases outside the gene matches. Per germline, CDR1 SQVTM and CDR2 ANQGSEA. The CDR3 length is 15 residues. CDR3 sequence: CSVEDLRDRGRGYTF. The CDR3 nucleotides are TGCAGCGTTGAAGATCTGAGAGACAGGGGCCGTGGCTACACCTTC.

The rearrangement uses TRBV6-1 and TRBJ1-1; a possible D gene is TRBD1 (5 bases). V gave up 8 bases and J gave up 0 bases, with 7 bases separating them. Per germline, CDR1 MNHNS and CDR2 SASEGT. The CDR3 runs to 12 residues. CDR3 nucleotides: TGTGCCAGCCAACAGGTGAACACTGAAGCTTTCTTT. Translation: CASQQVNTEAFF.

This clonotype is categorized as medium-sized. The junction departs from germline at one end; a sequencing error may be responsible. This rearrangement joins TRBV6-1 to TRBJ1-2, with 11 nucleotides matching TRBD1. CDR3 length equals 15 residues. The germline V gene has CDR1 MNHNS and CDR2 SASEGT. Here the CDR3 reads CASSQRGQGDYGCTF. CDR3 nucleotide sequence: TGTGCCAGCAGTCAACGGGGACAGGGGGACTATGGCTGCACCTTC.

This clonotype rates as large. The J gene is TRBJ2-5, the V gene TRBV7-9, with D possibly being TRBD2 (5 bases). V was pared by 1 base and J by 1 base, with 7 bases between. From germline, CDR1 is SEHNR and CDR2 FQNEAQ (reference sequence). CDR3 length: 14 residues. For the CDR3, the DNA is TGTGCCAGCAGCTTAGATACTAGCCAAGAGACCCAGTACTTC. Translated, it gives CASSLDTSQETQYF.

This clonotype is medium-sized (0.01 to 0.1%) within its sample. The chain is built from TRBV18 and TRBJ2-7, with D perhaps TRBD1 or TRBD2 (6 bases each). Per germline, CDR1 KGHSH and CDR2 LQKENI. The ends were cut back, 3 bases at V and 5 bases at J, with 8 bases in the middle. CDR3 length: 12 amino acids. The CDR3 DNA follows: TGTGCCAGCTCACCGGGGGGCCACGAGCAGTACTTC. Its protein product is CASSPGGHEQYF.

Sample share makes this clonotype medium-sized. The genes are TRBV18 and TRBJ1-2; a weak D match, TRBD1 (6 bases). V lost 3 bases to trimming and J lost 4 bases, with 12 bases between them. The germline gives CDR1 KGHSH, CDR2 LQKENI. This CDR3 contains 14 residues. CDR3 loop: CASSPEGGPYGYTF. The CDR3 DNA sequence: TGTGCCAGCTCACCCGAAGGGGGTCCCTATGGCTACACCTTC.

By sample fraction, this clonotype is large (0.1 to 1%). The chain recombines TRBV7-2 with TRBJ1-1, with D perhaps matching TRBD1 (5 bases). Per germline, CDR1 SGHTA and CDR2 FQGNSA. The CDR3 consists of 14 residues. The V end lost 1 base, the J end lost 10 bases, and 16 bases lay between the germline ends. In DNA form, the CDR3 reads TGTGCCAGCAGCTTAGGAGGGATGGGGGGACCAGCTTTCTTT. Translation gives CASSLGGMGGPAFF.

This clonotype rates as medium-sized. The chain carries TRBV3-1 and TRBJ2-1; 8 bases agree with TRBD2. The germline V gene encodes CDR1 LGHDT and CDR2 YNNKEL (reference sequence). This CDR3 contains 15 residues. Trimming at V came to 4 bases and at J to 6 bases, leaving 8 bases not matched to a gene. CDR3 DNA sequence: TGTGCCAGCAGCCTCGGAATAGCGGGGCGCAATGAGCAGTTCTTC. It yields the protein CASSLGIAGRNEQFF.

This clonotype has ten or more counts. This chain links TRBV2 with TRBJ2-3; 8 bases match TRBD2. With V trimmed by 8 bases and J by 3 bases, 10 bases remained unmatched. The V gene's germline CDR1 is SNHLY and CDR2 FYNNEI. This CDR3 comprises 15 residues. The CDR3 DNA reads TGTGCCAGCGGGGCCCCCGGGGGGGCAACAGATACGCAGTATTTT. This codes for CASGAPGGATDTQYF.

This clonotype appeared once. The junction differs from germline at one of its ends, possibly a read error. The chain combines TRBV7-2 with TRBJ2-2; weak D call: TRBD1 (6 bases). Germline V gene sequence: CDR1 SGHTA, CDR2 FQGNSA. The CDR3 has 14 amino acids. The CDR3 nucleotides are TGTGCCAGCAGCGCGCAACAGGGACCCGGGGAGCCGTTTTTT. Protein product: CASSAQQGPGEPFF.

This clonotype is deemed medium-sized. The rearrangement links TRBV7-2 to TRBJ2-3; possibly TRBD2 for D (5 bases). Trimming removed 0 bases from V and 4 bases from J, with 14 bases in between. Per germline, CDR1 SGHTA and CDR2 FQGNSA. The CDR3 length is 16 residues. The CDR3: CASSLASGRGADTQYF. The CDR3 region has the DNA TGTGCCAGCAGCTTAGCAAGCGGTAGAGGTGCAGATACGCAGTATTTT. Variable domain in full (rest from reference TRBV7-2 and TRBJ2-3): GAGVSQSPSNKVTEKGKDVELRCDPISGHTALYWYRQSLGQGLEFLIYFQGNSAPDKSGLPSDRFSAERTGGSVSTLTIQRTQQEDSAVYLCASSLASGRGADTQYFGPGTRLTVL.

Points on this clonotype: This sequence may be a read error, since a much larger clone differs from it by one base. CDR3: CASSVQGADTQYF. The DNA of the CDR3 is TGTGCCAGCAGCGTACAGGGCGCAGATACGCAGTATTTT. The chain is built from TRBV2 and TRBJ2-3, with D possibly matching TRBD1 (6 bases). There are 13 residues in the CDR3. Germline-derived CDR1 and CDR2 are SNHLY and FYNNEI. V shed 6 bases and J shed 4 bases, with 11 bases lying between them.

The genes are TRBV3-1 and TRBJ1-2, with TRBD1 identical over 10 bases. Germline V gene sequence: CDR1 LGHDT, CDR2 YNNKEL (reference sequence). The CDR3 totals 13 residues. J lost 8 bases, V lost 8 bases, and 8 bases had no gene match. CDR3 amino acids: CASGKDRGQGYTF. Here the CDR3 DNA reads TGTGCCAGCGGCAAAGACAGGGGGCAAGGCTACACCTTC.

With regard to this clonotype: This may be a read error: a much more frequent sequence differs by one nucleotide. The chain joins TRBV7-6 to TRBJ2-3; D is perhaps TRBD1 or TRBD2 (6 bases each). V was trimmed by 5 bases and J by 5 bases, leaving 11 bases between them. Per the germline V gene, CDR1 is SGHVS and CDR2 is FNYEAQ. The CDR3 spans 13 residues. DNA of the CDR3: TGTGCCAGCAGCCCGGGGGCTGGAGATACGCAGTATTTT. Amino acids: CASSPGAGDTQYF.

This rearrangement joins TRBV5-4 to TRBJ1-3; D gene ambiguous. Trimming cost V 1 base and J 4 bases, with 3 bases left between them. This CDR3 region has 12 residues. Germline lookup yields CDR1 SGHNT and CDR2 YYREEE (reference sequence). This CDR3 is CASSLRGNTIYF. The CDR3 region has the DNA TGTGCCAGCAGCTTGAGGGGAAACACCATATATTTT.

By frequency in the sample, this clonotype is medium-sized (0.01 to 0.1%). This chain joins TRBV2 and TRBJ2-5; unclear D gene. V was pared by 1 base and J by 1 base, with 4 bases between. The germline V gene has CDR1 SNHLY and CDR2 FYNNEI. The CDR3 loop spans 13 amino acids. CDR3 sequence (DNA): TGTGCCAGCAGTGAAGAGCTCCAAGAGACCCAGTACTTC. This gives the protein CASSEELQETQYF.

This clonotype is termed medium-sized. J is TRBJ1-2 and V is TRBV30, with D perhaps TRBD1 (5 bases). The germline gives CDR1 GTSNPN, CDR2 SVGIG (reference sequence). V dropped 0 bases and J dropped 4 bases, with 12 bases sitting between them. The CDR3 spans 14 residues. The CDR3 protein is CAWSVGGTSYGYTF. The CDR3 DNA reads TGTGCCTGGAGTGTAGGCGGGACCAGCTATGGCTACACCTTC.

As concerns this clonotype: This sequence may be a read error, since a much larger clone differs from it by one base. The chain combines TRBV11-1 with TRBJ1-2; 7 bases line up with TRBD1. The germline V gene has CDR1 SGHAT and CDR2 FQDESV (reference sequence). V trimming: 5 bases; J trimming: 0 bases; junction bases outside the gene matches: 6. This CDR3 contains 15 residues. The CDR3 reads CASSGLGQTNYGYTF. The CDR3 DNA reads as TGTGCCAGCAGCGGGTTGGGACAGACTAACTATGGCTACACCTTC. Full variable domain (rest looked up from reference TRBV11-1 and TRBJ1-2): EAEVAQSPRYKITEKSQAVAFWCDPISGHATLYWYRQILGQGPELLVQFQDESVVDDSQLPKDRFSAERLKGVDSTLKIQPAELGDSAMYLCASSGLGQTNYGYTFGSGTRLTVV.

This clonotype was observed at least ten times. The genes are TRBV2 and TRBJ2-4; 10 bases match TRBD2. With 0 bases clipped from V and 6 bases from J, the junction kept 2 bases outside the gene matches. In germline, CDR1 is SNHLY, CDR2 FYNNEI. The CDR3 totals 15 residues. The CDR3 is CASSEASGGSNIQYF. CDR3 bases: TGTGCCAGCAGTGAAGCTAGCGGGGGGTCAAACATTCAGTACTTC.

This clonotype rates as medium-sized. The chain joins TRBV2 to TRBJ2-5; D gene unclear. Germline V gene data show CDR1 as SNHLY and CDR2 as FYNNEI. This CDR3 contains 12 residues. V was clipped by 7 bases and J by 6 bases, with 12 bases between them. CDR3 residues: CASTRDGKTQYF. CDR3 in DNA: TGTGCCAGCACTCGAGACGGCAAGACCCAGTACTTC.